This T cell receptor beta chain originates from a study of cytomegalovirus exposure and HLA in healthy donors. This CDR3 spans 14 amino acids. The germline V and J ends were trimmed by 5 bases and 2 bases, with 12 bases remaining between them. The V gene's germline CDR1 is SGHTA and CDR2 FQGNSA. PCR involved 60 Vbeta and 13 Jbeta primers. TCRdb's copy holds only in-frame clones and misses some; the assay was immunoSEQ multiplex PCR. Counted here are roughly 130,000 clones, 70% to 90% occurring once; the ten biggest clones make up under 2%. J is TRBJ1-2 and V is TRBV7-2; weak D call: TRBD1 (6 bases). Sequenced material: PBMCs. This clonotype originated in a boy aged 5 to 17 in good health and CMV-seronegative. The CDR3 sequence is CASSKTTGNYGYTF. As DNA, the CDR3 is TGTGCCAGCAGCAAGACGACAGGAAACTATGGCTACACCTTC.